The sample holds one count of the clone carrying this T cell receptor beta chain. What it recognizes is unknown. This record comes from a study of CD8 T cells in ankylosing spondylitis. Regarding the study as a whole: Made up of 7 to 9 highly homologous variants, a TCR beta motif appeared characteristic of ankylosing spondylitis blood.

The authors made TCR beta libraries by quantitative 5'-RACE with molecular barcodes. From the 5' RACE reads, TCRdb called clonotypes with MiXCR, one entry per CDR3 protein. The sample records around 300,000 distinct CDR3 sequences, more than 20% being singletons. CDR1 LGHNA and CDR2 YNFKEQ come from the germline V gene. The CDR3 extends over 15 amino acids. V lost 1 base and J lost 3, with 12 bases in between. Sequenced: blood, either unsorted or a sorted T cell fraction (not recorded which). This chain joins TRBV4-2 and TRBJ2-5; weak D call: TRBD1 (6 bases). This receptor was taken from a female donor with ankylosing spondylitis or in good health (not recorded which). The DNA for the CDR3 is TGTGCCAGCAGCCAAGTTTCAGGGGCTGAAGAGACCCAGTACTTC. It codes for CASSQVSGAEETQYF.